A selection of T cell receptor beta chains follows, all from one sample in a study of T cell responses to AZD1222 COVID-19 vaccine. The table came from immunoSEQ multiplex PCR; TCRdb's copy has only in-frame clones and leaves some out. This sample carries 100,000 to 150,000 clones, 93% of them seen once, and the ten largest clones take 4.5% to 6%. Sample: peripheral blood, taken on day 0 of AZD1222 vaccination. The receptors here all came from an adult in good health. The conserved cysteine and the conserved F or W are not part of the CDR3 here.

j_gene | v_gene | CDR3aa
TRBJ2-1 | TRBV27 | ASSLSAGEIRRGEQF
TRBJ2-3 | TRBV12-3/TRBV12-4 | ASSLTGDTQY
TRBJ1-2 | TRBV6-2/TRBV6-3 | ASSLGSEGYT
TRBJ1-5 | TRBV6-1 | ASSVMGQGFNQPQH
TRBJ2-2 | TRBV28 | ASGYSGYTGELF
TRBJ2-1 | TRBV30 | AWTGPNEQF
TRBJ1-3 | TRBV7-2 | ASSYNEGRSGNTIY
TRBJ1-5 | TRBV6-4 | ASSGWGNQPQH
TRBJ2-7 | TRBV7-2 | ASSLEVAGSYEQY
TRBJ1-1 | TRBV3-1/TRBV3-2 | ASSPSGRGRDSTEAF
TRBJ1-4 | TRBV28 | ASSLAGPRRGKLF
TRBJ2-7 | TRBV4-2 | ASSQASTWGEQY
TRBJ2-7 | TRBV7-9 | ASSLDVYEQY
TRBJ2-2 | TRBV19 | ASTYRGRRNTGELF
TRBJ2-7 | TRBV12-5 | ASGLVTAGRHYEQY
TRBJ2-7 | TRBV7-9 | ASSLRGYEQY